This is a list of T cell receptor beta chains from one sample in a study of cytomegalovirus exposure and HLA in healthy donors. The method was immunoSEQ multiplex PCR; TCRdb's version includes in-frame clones alone and lacks a portion of them. The sample records 70,000 to 90,000 clones, 80% to 90% being singletons. The sample consisted of PBMCs. The origin of the receptors is a man aged 65-85 years in good health and CMV-seropositive. Both conserved end residues are part of each CDR3. Each record gives: V gene, CDR3 protein.

>TRBV5-1
CASSWTGQLQETQYF
>TRBV27
CASSSPLTPYEQYF
>TRBV11-2
CASSLDGPRAYNEQFF
>TRBV28
CASSFGTYEQYF
>TRBV7-9
CASSSDRVGNTIYF
>TRBV6-5
CASSLDRGTDTQYF
>TRBV19
CASSEQGADYEQYF
>TRBV7-9
CASSPGTSGLQETQYF
>TRBV10-3
CAISRDTDTGELFF
>TRBV6-6
CASSRQGDGYTF
>TRBV9
CASSVGTSGSTDTQYF
>TRBV5-1
CASSPGTGKFEAFF
>TRBV9
CASGGSVGEKLFF
>TRBV6-1
CASSSTSGGRQYF
>TRBV5-1
CASSLGMDTRNEKLFF
>TRBV19
CASSTTGGYEQYF
>TRBV5-1
CASSLDSSGPLSTDTQYF
>TRBV5-1
CASSPPRGRGLETQYF
>TRBV19
CASSLGTAEYEQYF
>TRBV7-9
CASSLEGDSSNYGYTF
>TRBV29-1
CSGGQDPRETQYF